Below are 17 T cell receptor beta chains sequenced from a single sample in a study of beta chain features in type 1 diabetes. TCRB transcripts that were expressed got sequenced, as all of the isolated RNA had been reverse transcribed. Sequencing used immunoSEQ multiplex PCR; TCRdb keeps in-frame clones, though not all of them. This table holds 850,000 to 900,000 clones, roughly 16% found once. Sequencing was performed on naive CD4+ T cells from blood. These receptors were obtained from a woman aged 18-29 years in good health.

The V and J genes are TRBV7-8 and TRBJ2-7; maybe TRBD2 (5 bases). CDR3 length: 14 amino acids. CDR1 is SGHVS and CDR2 is FQNEAQ in the germline V gene. V was trimmed by 0 bases and J by 2 bases, leaving 8 bases between them. In nucleotides, the CDR3 is TGTGCCAGCAGCTTAGCGGGAGTAACCTACGAGCAGTACTTC. This translates into CASSLAGVTYEQYF.

The chain uses TRBV28 and TRBJ2-1; possible D gene TRBD1, 6 bases. The CDR3 consists of 13 residues. Germline CDR1 is MDHEN and CDR2 is SYDVKM. V lost 7 bases and J lost 2, with 9 bases in between. In nucleotides, the CDR3 is TGTGCCAGCAAGAGGACAGCCTACAATGAGCAGTTCTTC. As protein: CASKRTAYNEQFF.

This clone was seen only a few times. The V gene is TRBV2, the J gene TRBJ2-7, with D perhaps TRBD2 (6 bases). The CDR3 is 12 residues long. Between the trimmed V and J ends, which lost 2 bases and 7 bases, there was a span of 9 bases. Looked up from germline, CDR1 is SNHLY and CDR2 is FYNNEI. CDR3 bases: TGTGCCAGCAGTGAACGGGGGTGGGAGCAGTACTTC. It specifies CASSERGWEQYF.

This clone was counted between two and nine times. The V and J genes are TRBV7-8 and TRBJ2-7; 8 bases fit TRBD2. The CDR3 length is 15 residues. Germline CDR1 SGHVS, CDR2 FQNEAQ. Germline trimming cut 2 bases from V and 3 bases from J; bases unmatched to any gene: 6. The CDR3 nucleotides are TGTGCCAGCAGCTTAACCGGAGCGGGGGTCTACGAGCAGTACTTC. Translating it yields CASSLTGAGVYEQYF.

The genes are TRBV7-2 and TRBJ2-7; TRBD2 matches 8 bases. With V trimmed by 4 bases and J by 1 base, 6 bases remained unmatched. The CDR3 length is 15 residues. Germline V gives CDR1 SGHTA, CDR2 FQGNSA. The CDR3 DNA sequence: TGTGCCAGCAGCTCCTCTAGCGGGCGGTCCTACGAGCAGTACTTC. It translates to CASSSSSGRSYEQYF.

This chain connects TRBV6-1 to TRBJ1-4; D may be TRBD1 (6 bases). Germline CDR1 MNHNS, CDR2 SASEGT. V was clipped by 2 bases and J by 0 bases, with 7 bases between them. This CDR3 has 15 residues. In DNA, the CDR3 is TGTGCCAGCAGTGAATGGACAGCAACTAATGAAAAACTGTTTTTT. Its translation: CASSEWTATNEKLFF.

This clone has just a few counts. The sample contains more than one DNA sequence encoding this CDR3. This CDR3 reads CASSFGNTEAFF. As DNA, the CDR3 is TGCGCCAGCAGCTTTGGGAACACTGAAGCTTTCTTT. The chain joins TRBV5-1 to TRBJ1-1; the D is unclear. CDR3 length: 12 amino acids. CDR1 and CDR2 from the germline V gene are SGHRS and YFSETQ. Trimming cost V 2 bases and J 1 base, with 3 bases left between them.

The chain combines TRBV18 with TRBJ2-7; no clear D gene. V lost 0 bases to trimming and J lost 2 bases, with 8 bases between them. Germline assignment: CDR1 KGHSH and CDR2 LQKENI. There are 14 residues in the CDR3. CDR3 sequence (DNA): TGTGCCAGCTCACCACCTAGTGTCACCTACGAGCAGTACTTC. It encodes CASSPPSVTYEQYF.

This clone was counted only a few times. This sequence joins TRBV7-8 and TRBJ2-2; TRBD1 aligns across 8 bases. There are 18 residues in the CDR3. Germline V gene lookup returns CDR1 SGHVS and CDR2 FQNEAQ. V lost 2 bases, J lost 1 base, and 9 bases stayed unmatched. In nucleotides, the CDR3 is TGTGCCAGCAGCTTACGGCCCACCGGGACAGGGAACACCGGGGAGCTGTTTTTT. Translating it yields CASSLRPTGTGNTGELFF.

This clone was seen more than once but under ten times. This chain connects TRBV12-5 to TRBJ2-1; TRBD2 agrees at 8 bases. CDR3 size: 13 residues. Germline V gene data show CDR1 as LGHNT and CDR2 as FRNRAP. The ends lost 2 bases at V and 7 bases at J; junction bases unmatched: 1. The CDR3 bases are TGTGCTAGTGGTTTGTCTAGCGGGAATGAGCAGTTCTTC. Amino acids: CASGLSSGNEQFF.

This clone was counted between two and nine times. This chain connects TRBV25-1 to TRBJ2-5; TRBD1 matches at 9 bases. CDR1 is MGHDK, CDR2 SYGVNS, per germline. The ends lost 4 bases at V and 5 bases at J; junction bases unmatched: 11. CDR3 length: 16 residues. CDR3 sequence reads: CASSGGQGQWGETQYF. CDR3 sequence (DNA): TGTGCCAGCAGTGGGGGACAGGGTCAGTGGGGTGAGACCCAGTACTTC.

The genes are TRBV28 and TRBJ2-5; D is undetermined. The CDR3 has 13 residues. Germline V gene lookup returns CDR1 MDHEN and CDR2 SYDVKM. V lost 6 bases, J lost 0 bases, and 8 bases lay in between. This CDR3 is CASRNSDQETQYF. The CDR3 region has the DNA TGTGCCAGCAGGAACAGCGACCAAGAGACCCAGTACTTC.

This clone has a handful of counts. The chain couples TRBV7-9 to TRBJ1-4; unclear D gene. Germline V gene sequence: CDR1 SEHNR, CDR2 FQNEAQ (reference sequence). V was pared by 4 bases and J by 8 bases, with 17 bases between. This CDR3 has 15 residues. CDR3 amino acids: CASSSSQIGDEKLFF. The CDR3 DNA reads as TGTGCCAGCAGCTCCAGTCAGATAGGAGACGAAAAACTGTTTTTT.

The V call is TRBV7-2, the J call TRBJ2-1, with 7 nucleotides matching TRBD2. With V trimmed by 9 bases and J by 9 bases, 14 bases remained unmatched. The CDR3 sequence is 14 residues long. CDR1 and CDR2 (germline): SGHTA, FQGNSA. The DNA of the CDR3 is TGTGCCAGTTTCCAGACTAGGTTAGCGGGTGAGCAGTTCTTC. This codes for CASFQTRLAGEQFF.

This rearrangement joins TRBV4-1 to TRBJ1-1; a possible D gene is TRBD1 (6 bases). Germline CDR1 is MGHRA and CDR2 is YSYEKL. The CDR3 has 15 amino acids. V gave up 3 bases and J gave up 4 bases, with 15 bases separating them. CDR3 residues: CASSHPRGGGTEAFF. CDR3 nucleotides: TGCGCCAGCAGCCACCCACGAGGGGGTGGCACTGAAGCTTTCTTT.

The genes are TRBV18 and TRBJ2-7, with D perhaps matching TRBD1 (5 bases). Deletions cut 2 bases from V and 0 bases from J, with 8 bases between. Germline values: CDR1 KGHSH, CDR2 LQKENI. CDR3 size: 14 residues. CDR3 in amino acids: CASSPDRHSYEQYF. Here the CDR3 DNA reads TGTGCCAGCTCACCAGACAGACACTCCTACGAGCAGTACTTC.

This clone was counted between two and nine times. V and J are TRBV4-2 and TRBJ2-5; no definite D call. Germline CDR1 and CDR2: LGHNA and YNFKEQ. V was cut by 1 base and J by 5 bases, with 14 bases left in between. This CDR3 region has 15 residues. The CDR3 region has the DNA TGTGCCAGCAGCCAAGCTCAAACCCGTGGGGAGACCCAGTACTTC. It codes for CASSQAQTRGETQYF.